This is a list of T cell receptor beta chains from one sample in a study of T cell responses to AZD1222 COVID-19 vaccine. The table came from immunoSEQ multiplex PCR; TCRdb's copy has only in-frame clones and leaves some out. The repertoire holds 150,000 to 180,000 clones, with 70% to 90% as singletons. The sequenced sample was peripheral blood, obtained on day 0 of MenACWY control vaccination. These receptors came from an adult in good health. Both conserved end residues are part of each CDR3. A D gene is named only where the DNA matches it firmly. The size field is filled for only some rows; it gives once, few, many or a size class.

d_gene	abundance	j_gene	v_gene	CDR3nt	CDR3aa
.	.	TRBJ1-1	TRBV12-3/TRBV12-4	TGTGCCAGCAGAGTTAGGGGGGAAGCTTTCTTT	CASRVRGEAFF
.	.	TRBJ2-1	TRBV7-6	TGTGCCAGCAGCGTAGATCCCAGGGAGATGTCCTACAATGAGCAGTTCTTC	CASSVDPREMSYNEQFF
.	.	TRBJ2-5	TRBV7-2	TGTGCCAGCAGCTTCGTAGGGGAGACCCAGTACTTC	CASSFVGETQYF
TRBD1	.	TRBJ2-2	TRBV29-1	TGCAGCGTTGAAGATCGTTGGCGGACTCCCCGGGACAGGGGGCACCCCGGGGAGCTGTTTTTT	CSVEDRWRTPRDRGHPGELFF
.	.	TRBJ2-1	TRBV7-2	TGTGCCAGCAGCCCCCAGGCAGGGGTCCACAATGAGCAGTTCTTC	CASSPQAGVHNEQFF
.	.	TRBJ2-6	TRBV6-2/TRBV6-3	TGTGCCAGCAGCCCTACCCCAGGCTCTGGGGCCAACGTCCTGACTTTC	CASSPTPGSGANVLTF
.	.	TRBJ1-5	TRBV7-5	TGTGTCAGAGGGTGCGGGGGCCTAAGGAGCAATCAGCCCCAGCATTTT	CVRGCGGLRSNQPQHF
.	.	TRBJ1-1	TRBV7-9	TGTGCCAGCAGCTGGGAAACCCCTGAAGCTTTCTTT	CASSWETPEAFF
TRBD1	.	TRBJ2-7	TRBV7-8	TGTGCCAGCAGCTTAGTAGCCGGGCAGGGACAGGGGTCGGCAAAAAGGGAGTACTTC	CASSLVAGQGQGSAKREYF
.	.	TRBJ2-5	TRBV5-1	TGCGCCAGCAGCCTCGGGACTGGGACCCAGTACTTC	CASSLGTGTQYF
TRBD2	.	TRBJ2-3	TRBV27	TGTGCCAGCAGTTTACGGACTAGCGGGGGGGCCGCGGATACGCAGTATTTT	CASSLRTSGGAADTQYF
.	.	TRBJ2-2	TRBV27	TGTGCCAGCAGTTTATTGGTCAGAGCCGCCGGGGAGCTGTTTTTT	CASSLLVRAAGELFF
TRBD1	.	TRBJ1-1	TRBV2	TGTGCCAGCAACAGAAAAGAAGGGGGCTCTGAAGCTTTCTTT	CASNRKEGGSEAFF
.	.	TRBJ1-1	TRBV3-1/TRBV3-2	TGTGCCAGCAGCCCTCCGACAGTGAACACTGAAGCTTTCTTT	CASSPPTVNTEAFF
.	.	TRBJ2-1	TRBV6-5	TGTGCCAGCAGTTACCGGAGACTAGTCGGCAATGAGCAGTTCTTC	CASSYRRLVGNEQFF
.	.	TRBJ1-2	TRBV29-1	TGCAGCGTTGATAGGATCCAAGGCTATGGCTACACCTTC	CSVDRIQGYGYTF
.	.	TRBJ2-1	TRBV11-3	TGTGCCAGCAGCTTCGGGTATGGGGAGCAGTTCTTC	CASSFGYGEQFF
TRBD1	once	TRBJ2-7	TRBV9	TGTGCCAGCAGCGCCAGCGCGGGACAGGGGGCGCGTGAGCAGTACTTC	CASSASAGQGAREQYF
.	.	TRBJ1-4	TRBV6-5	TGTGCCAGCTCGCAGGACCGGACTAATGAAAAACTGTTTTTT	CASSQDRTNEKLFF
TRBD2	.	TRBJ2-1	TRBV2	TGTGCCAGCAAGTTGACTAGCGGCTCCTACAATGAGCAGTTCTTC	CASKLTSGSYNEQFF
.	.	TRBJ2-7	TRBV15	TGTGCCACCAGCAGAGATGCGGCAGGAACAAACTACGAGCAGTACTTC	CATSRDAAGTNYEQYF
TRBD1	.	TRBJ1-5	TRBV28	TGTGCCAGCAGTTTCGCCGGGACAGGTCGAAATCAGCCCCAGCATTTT	CASSFAGTGRNQPQHF
.	.	TRBJ2-3	TRBV6-5	TGTGCCAGCGCCGTAGATCGGATCACAGATACGCAGTATTTT	CASAVDRITDTQYF
TRBD2	.	TRBJ2-7	TRBV6-6	TGTGCCAGCAGTCCGACTAGCGGGAGGGGCTACGAGCAGTACTTC	CASSPTSGRGYEQYF